This TCR beta chain was obtained from a study of blood T cell repertoires in COVID-19 (dated by TCRdb to about 2020). Broadly, across the study: Samples covering the acute and convalescent phases of COVID-19 were provided by collaborators in the United States, Italy and Spain. The material from the prospective study consisted of cDNA or gDNA derived from T cells, B-cell-depleted T cells, or PBMCs. The dataset comprised deeply sampled blood TCRbeta repertoires from subjects exposed to, actively infected with, or recovered from COVID-19. The repertoires were released in a freely available public database intended as a resource for research on the immune response to SARS-CoV-2. The samples were drawn from the first 160 participants of the ongoing ImmuneRACE study and from 1,200 or so subjects provided by 6 global collaborators. A de-identified subject ID, COVID-19 status, age in years and sex were almost always included in the sample metadata. Where available, HLA class I and class II types were taken from metadata supplied by the sample provider and were not determined by assay-based typing.

Taken from cysteine to phenylalanine, the CDR3 has 14 residues. The retained sequence is limited to the CDR3, 42 bases, with the frame set at the first base. As encoded in the germline V gene, CDR1 is MNHEY while CDR2 is SVGAGI. Trimming removed 0 bases from V and 2 bases from J, leaving 7 bases between the germline ends. Broader findings and caveats from the paper: The quantity of clinical and demographic metadata differed by source and by participant and was supplied without curation.

Note on this clone: The target of this receptor is not known. No quality values exist for individual bases; no much larger clone is one base distant.

Enrolling through a virtual design, the prospective study's participants ranged in age from roughly 18 to 89 years and lived across 24 United States geographic areas. Cohort assignment in the prospective study relied on participant-reported clinical history from a screening survey and a study questionnaire. Recovered participants in ImmuneRACE Cohort 3 were defined as having two consecutive negative NP/OP PCR tests, clearance from a healthcare professional, or resolution of symptoms. In the prospective study, mobile phlebotomists collected whole blood, serum and a nasopharyngeal or oropharyngeal swab from each participant. Over an approximately 2-month period, participants in the prospective study had the option of providing additional blood draws and questionnaires. Prospective study blood samples were shipped either frozen or at room temperature before DNA extraction. TCRbeta CDR3 regions were amplified from genomic DNA by means of the immunoSEQ Assay, a bias-controlled multiplex PCR. Under the source paper's analysis protocol: Within the assay, amplification of reference gene primers was used to estimate how many nucleated cells each sample contained. To quantify the absolute abundance of each unique TCRbeta CDR3 rearrangement, sequence reads were collapsed and filtered. For each sample, productive Simpson clonality was calculated by taking the square root of Simpson's diversity index across productive rearrangements. The clones in this table, taken by TCRdb from immuneACCESS, are in-frame only. Not every clone is retained; where verified, under half of the shortfall comes from an unresolved V gene, and the cause of the rest is unknown. V and J calls plus clone size are reproduced from that table; the DNA served to infer D and trimming. Across this sample there are approximately 470,000 clones, with roughly 87% seen only once. Around 0.64% of the sample rests with the top ten.

The source material was PBMCs or T cells enriched from blood (not recorded which). The origin of this receptor is a woman younger than 30 who had recovered from COVID-19. The chain joins TRBV6-5 to TRBJ2-5; a tentative D match to TRBD2 spans 5 bases. The nucleotide sequence reads as follows: TGTGCCAGCAGTTACTCGTGGACTCAAGAGACCCAGTACTTC. This encodes CASSYSWTQETQYF.